This T cell receptor beta chain came from a study of lymphopenia after photon versus proton radiotherapy. Note on this clone: No antigen is known for it.

Study-level results: After lymphocyte nadir, photon-treated repertoires showed oligoclonal expansion, especially CD8+ Temra. Relative stability marked proton patients; photon patients lost diversity and naive cells. Better survival with proton therapy was suggested as possible, not demonstrated.

Germline-derived CDR1 and CDR2 are SGHTA and FQGTGA. V lost 2 bases and J lost 9, with 11 bases in between. This CDR3 region has 14 residues. Profiled with immunoSEQ multiplex PCR; TCRdb holds only in-frame clones, not every one. The repertoire consists of about 55,000 clones, with 84% occurring once and the leading ten covering around 1.9%. This clonotype originated in a man between 60 and 70 years old with pancreatic cancer. The V gene is TRBV7-3, the J gene TRBJ1-6; TRBD1 might be the D (5 bases). The sample was peripheral blood, taken from a patient treated with proton-based radiotherapy. As DNA, the CDR3 is TGTGCCAGCAGCTTAGGAGCAGGGCCTTCACCCCTCCACTTT. It yields the protein CASSLGAGPSPLHF.